Here is one T cell receptor beta chain with its context. This sample was taken from a study of PD-1 blockade in classical Hodgkin lymphoma. TCRdb's copy holds only in-frame clones and misses some; the assay was immunoSEQ multiplex PCR. The table lists approximately 70,000 clones, about 94% of them singletons. This sample's time point: newly diagnosed, previously untreated cHL patient sample. The CDR3 sequence is 15 residues long. The TCR originated in a human donor with classical Hodgkin lymphoma. Sequencing used peripheral blood mononuclear cells (PBMCs). The chain carries TRBV21-1 and TRBJ2-7; no check of the table's D call, TRBD1, against the DNA was made. TRBV21-1 corresponds to a pseudogene. This chain's CDR3 is CASSVDRVSDYEQYF. In DNA, the CDR3 is TGTGCCAGCAGCGTCGACAGGGTTTCGGACTACGAGCAGTACTTC.